The clone carrying this T cell receptor (beta chain) appeared once. Libraries were prepared by immunoSEQ multiplex PCR; TCRdb keeps only in-frame clonotypes and omits some of them. The data contain tens of thousands of clones, 85% to 90% of them singletons. The sample is drawn from a study of PD-L1 blockade in urothelial cancer. Overall study: Atezolizumab 1,200 mg was given intravenously every 3 weeks, starting 2014. Analysis of the blood was performed 3 weeks (second dose) and 6 weeks after treatment start.

Locally advanced or metastatic urothelial carcinoma was present in patients. This CDR3 comprises 15 residues. The J segment lost 7 bases and the V segment lost 0 bases, leaving 4 bases of the junction unmatched. Germline values: CDR1 SGHNT, CDR2 YYREEE (reference sequence). The chain employs TRBV5-4 and TRBJ1-6, with 7 bases lining up with TRBD1. The input for sequencing was PBMCs, taken around atezolizumab (anti-PD-L1) treatment. The source is a man between 45 and 60 years old with urothelial cancer. CDR3 sequence: CASSLATGANSPLHF. In nucleotides, the CDR3 is TGTGCCAGCAGCTTGGCCACAGGGGCAAATTCACCCCTCCACTTT.